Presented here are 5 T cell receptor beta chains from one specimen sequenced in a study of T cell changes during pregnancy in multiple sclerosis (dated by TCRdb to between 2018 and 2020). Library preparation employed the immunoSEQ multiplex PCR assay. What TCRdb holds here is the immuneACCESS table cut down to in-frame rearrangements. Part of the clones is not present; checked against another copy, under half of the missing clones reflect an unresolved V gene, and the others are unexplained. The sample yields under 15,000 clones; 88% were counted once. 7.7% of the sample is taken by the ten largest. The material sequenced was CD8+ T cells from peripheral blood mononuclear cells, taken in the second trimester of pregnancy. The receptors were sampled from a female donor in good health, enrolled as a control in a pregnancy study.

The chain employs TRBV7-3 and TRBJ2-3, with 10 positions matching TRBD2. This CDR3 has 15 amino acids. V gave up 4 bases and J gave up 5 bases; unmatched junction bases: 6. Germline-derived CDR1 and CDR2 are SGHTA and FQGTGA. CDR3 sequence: CASSWTSGLVDTQYF. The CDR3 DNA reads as TGTGCCAGCAGCTGGACTAGCGGCTTAGTAGATACGCAGTATTTT.

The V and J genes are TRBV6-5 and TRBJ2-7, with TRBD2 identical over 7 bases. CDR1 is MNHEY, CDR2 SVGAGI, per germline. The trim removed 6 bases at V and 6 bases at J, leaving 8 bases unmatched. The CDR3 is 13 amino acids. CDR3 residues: CASSPRENLEQYF. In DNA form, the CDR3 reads TGTGCCAGCAGCCCGCGGGAGAATCTCGAGCAGTACTTC.

The CDR3 sequence: CASSLLAGGYEQYF. As DNA, the CDR3 is TGTGCCAGCAGCCTTTTAGCGGGGGGCTACGAGCAGTACTTC. The chain recombines TRBV14 with TRBJ2-7; 10 positions agree with TRBD2. J gave up 3 bases and V 4 bases, and 3 bases lay outside the gene matches. Germline-derived CDR1 and CDR2 are SGHDN and FVKESK. The CDR3 has 14 residues.

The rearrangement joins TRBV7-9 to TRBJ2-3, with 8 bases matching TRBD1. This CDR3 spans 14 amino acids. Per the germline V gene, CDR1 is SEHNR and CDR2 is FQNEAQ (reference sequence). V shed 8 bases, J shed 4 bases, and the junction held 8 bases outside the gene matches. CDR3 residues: CASRRTGRPDTQYF. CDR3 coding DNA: TGTGCCAGCCGGAGGACAGGGAGGCCAGATACGCAGTATTTT.

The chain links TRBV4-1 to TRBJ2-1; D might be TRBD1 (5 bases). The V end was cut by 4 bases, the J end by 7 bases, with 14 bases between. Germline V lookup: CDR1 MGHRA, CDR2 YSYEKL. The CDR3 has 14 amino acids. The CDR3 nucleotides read TGCGCCAGCAGCCTCCTCACTGGGGCGAATGAGCAGTTCTTC. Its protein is CASSLLTGANEQFF.